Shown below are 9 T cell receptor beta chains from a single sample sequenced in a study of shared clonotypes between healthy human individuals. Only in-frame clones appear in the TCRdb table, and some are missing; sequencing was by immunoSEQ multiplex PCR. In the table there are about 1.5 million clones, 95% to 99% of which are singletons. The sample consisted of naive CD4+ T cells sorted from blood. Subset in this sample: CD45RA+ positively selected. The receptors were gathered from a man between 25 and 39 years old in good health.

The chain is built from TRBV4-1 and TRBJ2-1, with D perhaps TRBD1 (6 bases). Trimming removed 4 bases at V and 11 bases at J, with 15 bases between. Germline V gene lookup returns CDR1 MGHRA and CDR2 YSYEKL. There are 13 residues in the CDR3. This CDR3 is CASSRTWTEKQFF. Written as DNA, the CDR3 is TGCGCCAGCAGCCGGACCTGGACAGAGAAGCAGTTCTTC.

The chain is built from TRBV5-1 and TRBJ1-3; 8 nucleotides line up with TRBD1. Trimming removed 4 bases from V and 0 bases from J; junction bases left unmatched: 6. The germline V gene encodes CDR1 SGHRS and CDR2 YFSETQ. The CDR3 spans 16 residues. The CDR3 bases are TGCGCCAGCAGCCCGAACAGGGGGTTCTCTGGAAACACCATATATTTT. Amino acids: CASSPNRGFSGNTIYF.

The CDR3 sequence: CASSVATGWGTTEAFF. The CDR3 nucleotides read TGTGCCAGCAGCGTAGCTACGGGGTGGGGGACCACTGAAGCTTTCTTT. The gene calls are TRBV9 and TRBJ1-1, with D perhaps TRBD1 (5 bases). V lost 0 bases and J 4 bases, leaving 16 bases between the germline ends. Germline CDR1 and CDR2: SGDLS and YYNGEE. This CDR3 contains 16 residues.

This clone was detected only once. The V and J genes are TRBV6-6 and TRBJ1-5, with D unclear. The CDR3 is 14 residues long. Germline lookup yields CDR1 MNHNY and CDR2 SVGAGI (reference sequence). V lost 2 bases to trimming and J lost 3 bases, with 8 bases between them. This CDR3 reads CASSYPRDNQPQHF. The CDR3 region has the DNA TGTGCCAGCAGTTACCCTAGGGACAATCAGCCCCAGCATTTT.

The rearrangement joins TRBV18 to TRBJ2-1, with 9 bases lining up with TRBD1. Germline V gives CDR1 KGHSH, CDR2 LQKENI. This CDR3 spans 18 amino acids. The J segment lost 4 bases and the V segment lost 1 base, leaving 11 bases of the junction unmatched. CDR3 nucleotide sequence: TGTGCCAGCTCACCACTGACCGGGACAGGGCTTCGATACAATGAGCAGTTCTTC. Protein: CASSPLTGTGLRYNEQFF.

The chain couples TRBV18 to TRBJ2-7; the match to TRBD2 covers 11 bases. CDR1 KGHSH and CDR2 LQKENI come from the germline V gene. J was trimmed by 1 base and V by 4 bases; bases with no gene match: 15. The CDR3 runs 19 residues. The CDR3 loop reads CASSLRLAGYLTESYEQYF. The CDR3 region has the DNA TGTGCCAGCTCACTACGACTAGCGGGATATTTAACCGAATCCTACGAGCAGTACTTC.

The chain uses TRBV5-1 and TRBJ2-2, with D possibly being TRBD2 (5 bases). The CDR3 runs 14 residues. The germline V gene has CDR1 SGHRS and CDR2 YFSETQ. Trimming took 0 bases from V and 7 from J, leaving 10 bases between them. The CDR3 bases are TGCGCCAGCAGCTTGGCCCGGGGTCACGGGGAGCTGTTTTTT. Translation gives CASSLARGHGELFF.

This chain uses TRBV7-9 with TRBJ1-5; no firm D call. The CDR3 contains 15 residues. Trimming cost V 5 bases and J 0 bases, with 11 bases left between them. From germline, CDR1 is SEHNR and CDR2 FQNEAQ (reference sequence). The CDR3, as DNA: TGTGCCAGCAGCATCTCCGGGGATAGCAATCAGCCCCAGCATTTT. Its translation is CASSISGDSNQPQHF.

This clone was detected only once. The CDR3 loop is CASSARVPFEQYF. The CDR3 coding sequence is TGTGCCAGCAGTGCCCGCGTCCCTTTCGAGCAGTACTTC. This rearrangement joins TRBV27 to TRBJ2-7; D is unclear. The V gene's germline CDR1 is MNHEY and CDR2 SMNVEV (reference sequence). This CDR3 is 13 amino acids long. Trimming removed 5 bases from V and 6 bases from J, with 14 bases in between.